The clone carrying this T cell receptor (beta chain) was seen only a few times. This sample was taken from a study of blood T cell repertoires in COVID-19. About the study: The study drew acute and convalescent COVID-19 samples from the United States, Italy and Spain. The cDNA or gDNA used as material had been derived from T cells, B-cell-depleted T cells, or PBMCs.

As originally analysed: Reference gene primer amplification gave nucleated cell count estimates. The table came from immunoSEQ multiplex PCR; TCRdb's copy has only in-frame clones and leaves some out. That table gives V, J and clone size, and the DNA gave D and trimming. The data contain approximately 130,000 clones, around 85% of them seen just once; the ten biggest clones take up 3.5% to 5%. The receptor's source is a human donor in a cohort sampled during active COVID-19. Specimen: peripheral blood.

Here the CDR3 DNA reads TGTGCCAGCCATTCGGGGACTAGCGGGGTAGAGACCCAGTACTTC. As protein: CASHSGTSGVETQYF. The chain has TRBV11-2 and TRBJ2-5, with 13 bases matching TRBD2. CDR1 and CDR2 from the germline V gene are SGHAT and FQNNGV. V shed 8 bases, J shed 4 bases, and the junction held 7 bases outside the gene matches. The CDR3 covers 15 residues.